Listed below are T cell receptor beta chains from one sample, sequenced in a study of T-cell memory formation after mild COVID-19. TCRdb reanalysed the 5' RACE reads using MiXCR and keeps one entry per CDR3 protein. The sample has some 450,000 distinct CDR3 sequences; about 20% are singletons. The sample consisted of PBMCs or a T cell subset sorted from them (not recorded which). The receptors derive from a man younger than 35 who had mild COVID-19 (a few samples of this study predate the infection). Cell type and time point are not known. Each CDR3 is given with its conserved first and last residue. The D gene is left open where the match is weak. A clone size is listed for some rows: how often the clone was seen (once, few, many), or a class if it is expanded.

d_gene	v_gene	abundance	j_gene	CDR3aa	CDR3nt
NA	TRBV24-1	NA	TRBJ1-1	CATSDSTALNTEAFF	TGTGCCACCAGTGATTCAACAGCCTTGAACACTGAAGCTTTCTTT
NA	TRBV28	few	TRBJ1-5	CASSPSAGARQPQHF	TGTGCCAGCAGCCCCTCAGCAGGGGCGCGCCAGCCCCAGCATTTT
NA	TRBV9	few	TRBJ2-5	CASSEMGMRETQYF	TGTGCCAGCAGCGAGATGGGAATGCGGGAGACCCAGTACTTC
NA	TRBV4-2	NA	TRBJ1-2	CASSQEGTIYGYTF	TGTGCCAGCAGCCAAGAAGGGACAATCTATGGCTACACCTTC
TRBD2	TRBV5-1	many	TRBJ2-1	CASSARTSGVNEQFF	TGCGCCAGCAGCGCTCGGACTAGCGGGGTAAATGAGCAGTTCTTC
TRBD1	TRBV2	NA	TRBJ2-7	CASGPGQFYEQYF	TGTGCCAGCGGACCGGGACAGTTCTACGAGCAGTACTTC
NA	TRBV7-9	few	TRBJ1-4	CASSSREIEKLFF	TGTGCCAGCAGCTCCAGGGAGATCGAAAAACTGTTTTTT
NA	TRBV5-1	NA	TRBJ2-2	CASSRDIPGELFF	TGCGCCAGCAGCAGGGACATTCCCGGGGAGCTGTTTTTT
NA	TRBV11-2	few	TRBJ2-1	CASSSMTERNEQFF	TGTGCCAGCAGCTCGATGACCGAACGGAATGAGCAGTTCTTC
TRBD1	TRBV7-6	NA	TRBJ1-1	CASSRTGAMNTEAFF	TGTGCCAGCAGCAGAACAGGGGCCATGAACACTGAAGCTTTCTTT
TRBD1	TRBV3-1	NA	TRBJ1-2	CASSQGTGTGGLFGYTF	TGTGCCAGCAGCCAAGGAACCGGGACAGGGGGCCTCTTTGGCTACACCTTC
TRBD1	TRBV5-1	few	TRBJ2-6	CASSPDRGPRSGANVLTF	TGCGCCAGCAGCCCCGACAGGGGCCCCCGCTCTGGGGCCAACGTCCTGACTTTC
TRBD1	TRBV29-1	NA	TRBJ1-6	CSVASGTGNSPLHF	TGCAGCGTTGCCTCCGGGACAGGGAATTCACCCCTCCACTTT
NA	TRBV20-1	NA	TRBJ2-5	CSAREGWTQYF	TGCAGTGCTAGGGAGGGTTGGACCCAGTACTTC
NA	TRBV7-2	NA	TRBJ1-1	CASSKVAAFF	TGTGCCAGCAGTAAGGTCGCGGCTTTCTTT
TRBD1	TRBV2	few	TRBJ2-1	CASMYSVGWTGGDEDEQFF	TGTGCCAGCATGTACTCCGTGGGCTGGACAGGGGGCGATGAGGATGAGCAGTTCTTC
NA	TRBV28	NA	TRBJ1-2	CASSPITGWGYTF	TGTGCCAGCAGTCCCATCACAGGGTGGGGCTACACCTTC
TRBD2	TRBV6-2/TRBV6-3	few	TRBJ2-1	CASYRWGGGTYNEQFF	TGTGCCAGCTACCGGTGGGGCGGGGGGACTTACAATGAGCAGTTCTTC
NA	TRBV3-1	many	TRBJ1-2	CASSLGIYGYTF	TGTGCCAGCAGTCTGGGGATCTATGGCTACACCTTC
NA	TRBV7-4	NA	TRBJ1-5	CASNQNKGKSPNQPQHF	TGTGCCAGCAACCAGAACAAGGGCAAGAGCCCCAATCAGCCCCAGCATTTT
TRBD2	TRBV13	many	TRBJ2-1	CASSLGRGSGGLSYNEQFF	TGTGCCAGCAGCTTAGGCCGGGGGAGCGGGGGCCTTTCCTACAATGAGCAGTTCTTC
NA	TRBV5-6	NA	TRBJ1-5	CASSLRGHSAQPQHF	TGTGCCAGCAGCTTGAGGGGCCACTCCGCCCAGCCCCAGCATTTT
TRBD1	TRBV7-9	few	TRBJ2-5	CASSLSISGTGGQETQYF	TGTGCCAGCAGCTTATCTATTTCCGGGACAGGGGGCCAAGAGACCCAGTACTTC
NA	TRBV6-2/TRBV6-3	NA	TRBJ2-1	CASKYVNEQFF	TGTGCCAGCAAGTACGTCAATGAGCAGTTCTTC
TRBD2	TRBV5-4	NA	TRBJ2-5	CASSLGLAGTSETQYF	TGTGCCAGCAGCCTGGGACTAGCGGGGACCTCTGAGACCCAGTACTTC
NA	TRBV7-9	few	TRBJ2-7	CASSSPDLQKSYEQYF	TGTGCCAGCAGCTCCCCCGACTTACAAAAGAGCTACGAGCAGTACTTC
TRBD2	TRBV7-9	NA	TRBJ2-5	CASSAPTSGGQETQYF	TGTGCCAGCAGCGCGCCGACTAGCGGGGGCCAAGAGACCCAGTACTTC
NA	TRBV5-5	NA	TRBJ1-3	CASSFNSGTAESIYF	TGTGCCAGCAGCTTCAATTCCGGGACGGCGGAGAGCATATATTTT